This entry lists 25 T cell receptor beta chains sequenced from one sample in a study of T cell repertoires in ileal Crohn's disease. Assay: immunoSEQ multiplex PCR; the TCRdb copy retains only in-frame clones and omits some. The sample holds 30,000 to 35,000 clones, roughly 77% seen once. Sequencing was carried out using ileal tissue. The source is an adult with Crohn's disease.

The CDR3 DNA reads TGTGCCTGGGCGGGGGACGGGGTTGAAGCTTTCTTT. It codes for CAWAGDGVEAFF. The chain combines TRBV30 with TRBJ1-1, with D possibly matching TRBD1 (5 bases). Germline V gene sequence: CDR1 GTSNPN, CDR2 SVGIG (reference sequence). Trimming pared 5 bases from V and 7 bases from J, leaving 14 bases between. This CDR3 spans 12 amino acids.

This clone was recorded a few times. The genes are TRBV4-1 and TRBJ2-3; no reliable D call. V gave up 1 base and J gave up 0 bases, with 11 bases separating them. The germline CDR1 and CDR2 sequences are MGHRA and YSYEKL. This CDR3 spans 16 amino acids. This CDR3 reads CASSQVAVGSTDTQYF. Written as DNA, the CDR3 is TGCGCCAGCAGCCAAGTCGCCGTCGGGAGCACAGATACGCAGTATTTT.

This sequence joins TRBV11-1 and TRBJ2-5; no reliable D call. The CDR3 totals 13 residues. Germline CDR1 is SGHAT and CDR2 is FQDESV (reference sequence). Trimming took 3 bases from V and 5 from J, leaving 10 bases between them. CDR3: CASSLRFEETQYF. CDR3 coding DNA: TGTGCCAGCAGCTTGAGGTTCGAGGAGACCCAGTACTTC.

The chain uses TRBV20-1 and TRBJ2-5; D is unclear. CDR1 DFQATT and CDR2 SNEGSKA come from the germline V gene (reference sequence). Between the trimmed V and J ends, which lost 3 bases and 5 bases, there was a span of 4 bases. This CDR3 has 10 amino acids. DNA for the CDR3: TGCAGTGCTAGTATCGAGACCCAGTACTTC. Translating gives CSASIETQYF.

This clone showed up just once. This chain links TRBV7-2 with TRBJ1-2, with TRBD1 matching over 9 bases. Germline trimming cut 5 bases from V and 3 bases from J; bases unmatched to any gene: 4. The CDR3 is 14 residues long. Germline assignment: CDR1 SGHTA and CDR2 FQGNSA. The CDR3 bases are TGTGCCAGCAGCCTTAGACAGGGGGACTATGGCTACACCTTC. Translation gives CASSLRQGDYGYTF.

This clone was detected a few times. The rearrangement joins TRBV7-2 to TRBJ2-1; D remains ambiguous. The germline gives CDR1 SGHTA, CDR2 FQGNSA. This CDR3 is built from 14 residues. V was shortened by 1 base and J by 6 bases, with 10 bases between the two germline ends. The CDR3 sequence: CASSLVSGGNEQFF. In DNA, the CDR3 is TGTGCCAGCAGCTTAGTGTCCGGCGGCAATGAGCAGTTCTTC. The variable domain in full, with the rest retrieved from reference TRBV7-2 and TRBJ2-1, is GAGVSQSPSNKVTEKGKDVELRCDPISGHTALYWYRQSLGQGLEFLIYFQGNSAPDKSGLPSDRFSAERTGGSVSTLTIQRTQQEDSAVYLCASSLVSGGNEQFFGPGTRLTVL.

V usage is TRBV15 and J usage is TRBJ2-5; D uncertain. The J call may be in error: the DNA end matches TRBJ2-7 better. The germline V gene has CDR1 LNHNV and CDR2 YYDKDF (reference sequence). There are 13 residues in the CDR3. CDR3 sequence (DNA): TGTGCCACCAGCAGTAGCCCCGACGACGAGCAGTACTTC. It encodes CATSSSPDDEQYF.

The chain combines TRBV7-9 with TRBJ2-7, with TRBD1 matching over 9 bases. The CDR3 is 13 amino acids. Per the germline V gene, CDR1 is SEHNR and CDR2 is FQNEAQ (reference sequence). The J segment lost 5 bases and the V segment lost 10 bases, leaving 9 bases of the junction unmatched. This CDR3 is CANRDRVNNEQYF. Here the CDR3 DNA reads TGTGCCAACCGGGACAGGGTAAACAACGAGCAGTACTTC.

This clone occurred once. The V gene is TRBV29-1, the J gene TRBJ1-1; tentative D call: TRBD1 (5 bases). This CDR3 is 13 amino acids long. With 6 bases removed from V and 0 bases from J, the gap between germline ends came to 11 bases. Germline-derived CDR1 and CDR2 are SQVTM and ANQGSEA. This chain's CDR3 is CSVLRAMNTEAFF. The DNA for the CDR3 is TGCAGCGTGCTCAGGGCAATGAACACTGAAGCTTTCTTT.

This chain uses TRBV19 with TRBJ1-1; 9 nucleotides agree with TRBD1. This CDR3 has 14 amino acids. The V and J ends lost 8 bases and 11 bases, in that order; junction bases with no gene match: 15. Germline V gene lookup returns CDR1 LNHDA and CDR2 SQIVND (reference sequence). The CDR3 here is CASGQQGAPQGAFF. Written as DNA, the CDR3 is TGTGCCAGTGGGCAACAGGGGGCGCCGCAAGGGGCTTTCTTT.

The V gene is TRBV2, the J gene TRBJ1-4; D gene ambiguous. The V and J ends lost 5 bases and 5 bases respectively, with 12 bases between them. CDR1 is SNHLY, CDR2 FYNNEI, per germline. The CDR3 sequence is 14 residues long. The CDR3: CASSRTEFNEKLFF. The CDR3 region has the DNA TGTGCCAGCAGTAGGACTGAGTTCAATGAAAAACTGTTTTTT.

The rearrangement joins TRBV27 to TRBJ2-3; D perhaps matches TRBD2 (5 bases). The CDR3 is made up of 11 amino acids. The V and J ends lost 5 bases and 6 bases respectively, with 6 bases between them. The germline V gene encodes CDR1 MNHEY and CDR2 SMNVEV (reference sequence). The CDR3 sequence is CASSPGDTQYF. CDR3 DNA sequence: TGTGCCAGCAGTCCGGGGGATACGCAGTATTTT.

The chain joins TRBV5-6 to TRBJ2-1; 10 bases are a match to TRBD2. This CDR3 contains 14 residues. V gave up 3 bases and J gave up 5 bases; unmatched junction bases: 2. Germline V gene lookup returns CDR1 SGHDT and CDR2 YYEEEE. The DNA for the CDR3 is TGTGCCAGCAGCTCACTAGCGGGGAACAATGAGCAGTTCTTC. Translating it yields CASSSLAGNNEQFF.

The J gene is TRBJ2-1, the V gene TRBV5-4; TRBD2 aligns across 12 bases. Germline V CDR1 and CDR2: SGHNT, YYREEE (reference sequence). V was pared by 2 bases and J by 8 bases, with 8 bases of the junction left unmatched. CDR3 length: 16 residues. CDR3 nucleotide sequence: TGTGCCAGCAGCTTCCCTAGCGGGGGGGCGGTCGATGAGCAGTTCTTC. This sequence encodes CASSFPSGGAVDEQFF. Full variable domain (outside the CDR3, taken from reference TRBV5-4 and TRBJ2-1): ETGVTQSPTHLIKTRGQQVTLRCSSQSGHNTVSWYQQALGQGPQFIFQYYREEENGRGNFPPRFSGLQFPNYSSELNVNALELDDSALYLCASSFPSGGAVDEQFFGPGTRLTVL.

The chain combines TRBV6-8 with TRBJ1-4; possible D gene TRBD1, 5 bases. CDR1 is MNHGY, CDR2 SAAAGT, per germline. The germline V and J ends were trimmed by 0 bases and 8 bases, with 16 bases remaining between them. There are 16 residues in the CDR3. The CDR3 here is CASSYSLTTAWEKLFF. Written as DNA, the CDR3 is TGTGCCAGCAGTTACTCTCTTACGACAGCATGGGAAAAACTGTTTTTT.

V usage is TRBV7-2 and J usage is TRBJ2-3, with TRBD2 matching over 16 bases. The germline CDR1 and CDR2 sequences are SGHTA and FQGNSA. The CDR3 has 15 amino acids. The J segment lost 6 bases and the V segment lost 8 bases, leaving 5 bases of the junction unmatched. In DNA, the CDR3 is TGTGCCAGCGGGACTAGCGGGAGGGCAAAGGATACGCAGTATTTT. Its protein product is CASGTSGRAKDTQYF.

J is TRBJ1-2 and V is TRBV30; TRBD1 agrees at 9 bases. The CDR3 covers 14 residues. J was trimmed by 2 bases and V by 3 bases; bases with no gene match: 4. The germline CDR1 and CDR2 sequences are GTSNPN and SVGIG (reference sequence). As DNA, the CDR3 is TGTGCCTGGAGAACCACAGGGGGCAACTATGGCTACACCTTC. Amino acids: CAWRTTGGNYGYTF. The whole variable domain, remainder taken from reference TRBV30 and TRBJ1-2, is SQTIHQWPATLVQPVGSPLSLECTVEGTSNPNLYWYRQAAGRGLQLLFYSVGIGQISSEVPQNLSASRPQDRQFILSSKKLLLSDSGFYLCAWRTTGGNYGYTFGSGTRLTVV.

The chain has TRBV13 and TRBJ2-5, with a possible D match to TRBD2 (6 bases). Germline V gene lookup returns CDR1 PRHDT and CDR2 FYEKMQ (reference sequence). V lost 5 bases and J 0 bases, leaving 7 bases between the germline ends. The CDR3 loop spans 13 amino acids. The CDR3 coding sequence is TGTGCCAGCAGCCGGACTAACCAAGAGACCCAGTACTTC. Encoded protein: CASSRTNQETQYF.

The chain employs TRBV29-1 and TRBJ1-5; D unclear. Germline V gene sequence: CDR1 SQVTM, CDR2 ANQGSEA. This CDR3 is 13 amino acids long. V lost 4 bases and J 5 bases, leaving 12 bases between the germline ends. This CDR3 reads CSVGRSADQPQHF. Here the CDR3 DNA reads TGCAGCGTTGGCAGATCGGCGGATCAGCCCCAGCATTTT.

The rearrangement joins TRBV19 to TRBJ2-3, with D possibly TRBD2 on 5 matching bases. CDR1 is LNHDA and CDR2 is SQIVND in the germline V gene (reference sequence). V lost 7 bases, J lost 4 bases, and 12 bases lay in between. The CDR3 length is 13 residues. CDR3 in amino acids: CASTPGKADTQYF. The CDR3 region has the DNA TGTGCCAGTACCCCGGGGAAGGCAGATACGCAGTATTTT.

This clone was seen more than once but under ten times. V usage is TRBV5-1 and J usage is TRBJ2-1; D perhaps matches TRBD2 (6 bases). This CDR3 is 14 amino acids long. Looked up from germline, CDR1 is SGHRS and CDR2 is YFSETQ. The ends were cut back, 3 bases at V and 9 bases at J, with 16 bases in the middle. The CDR3 loop is CASSSFPGRIEQFF. The CDR3 bases are TGCGCCAGCAGCTCATTCCCAGGGAGGATTGAGCAGTTCTTC.

This chain uses TRBV5-5 with TRBJ2-2, with D possibly being TRBD2 (6 bases). V was cut by 3 bases and J by 6 bases, with 9 bases left in between. Germline CDR1 SGHKS, CDR2 YYEKEE (reference sequence). CDR3 length: 13 amino acids. The CDR3 coding sequence is TGTGCCAGCAGCTGGGACTTTTCCGGGGAGCTGTTTTTT. It encodes CASSWDFSGELFF.

CDR3: CASSRYTRQGAEGYTF. CDR3 sequence (DNA): TGTGCCAGCAGCCGGTATACGAGACAGGGGGCAGAAGGCTACACCTTC. J is TRBJ1-2 and V is TRBV7-9; 10 nucleotides line up with TRBD1. Germline CDR1 reads SEHNR; CDR2 reads FQNEAQ (reference sequence). The CDR3 consists of 16 residues. The trim removed 5 bases at V and 8 bases at J, leaving 14 bases unmatched.

The chain links TRBV5-1 to TRBJ2-7; the match to TRBD1 covers 9 bases. This CDR3 is built from 15 residues. Per the germline V gene, CDR1 is SGHRS and CDR2 is YFSETQ. Losses at the gene ends were 3 bases for V and 3 bases for J; bases not matched to a gene: 7. The CDR3 spells CASSSQPGQGYEQYF. As DNA, the CDR3 is TGCGCCAGCAGCTCCCAACCGGGACAGGGCTACGAGCAGTACTTC. The variable domain in full, with the rest retrieved from reference TRBV5-1 and TRBJ2-7, is KAGVTQTPRYLIKTRGQQVTLSCSPISGHRSVSWYQQTPGQGLQFLFEYFSETQRNKGNFPGRFSGRQFSNSRSEMNVSTLELGDSALYLCASSSQPGQGYEQYFGPGTRLTVT.

The J gene is TRBJ2-5, the V gene TRBV7-2; D is perhaps TRBD2 (6 bases). Germline-derived CDR1 and CDR2 are SGHTA and FQGNSA. Trimming shortened V by 3 bases and J by 11 bases, and 13 bases separated the two germline ends. The CDR3 runs 12 residues. The CDR3 DNA is TGTGCCAGCAGCTTGGCCCGGAGGGAGCAGTACTTC. This codes for CASSLARREQYF.